This TCR beta chain was documented in a study of identical twins. Study results and caveats: There were fewer insertions in abundant cord blood beta clonotypes, but memory repertoires showed no such pattern.

This clonotype was counted at least ten times. Antigen specificity is unknown. One entry per CDR3 protein results from TCRdb running MiXCR on the 5' RACE reads. The sample comprises 450,000 to 500,000 distinct CDR3 sequences, roughly an eighth of which are singletons, and more than 0.8% rests with the top ten. The V gene end was trimmed by 2 bases and the J gene end by 7 bases; junction bases not matched to a gene: 8. Germline CDR1 reads MNHEY; CDR2 reads SVGEGT. CDR3 length equals 16 residues. This sample also belongs to another study, concerning yellow fever vaccine responses in identical twins. That source reports: Reports say the vaccine T cell response in twins looked partly convergent and partly personalized.

The genes are TRBV6-2 or TRBV6-3 and TRBJ1-5, with 10 bases that match TRBD1. This clonotype was obtained from a woman younger than 30 in good health. The sequencing sample was made of CD4+ T cells sorted from blood. The CDR3 coding sequence is TGTGCCAGCAGTTACGGGGACAGGGGCCAAGGACAGCCCCAGCATTTT. It codes for CASSYGDRGQGQPQHF.